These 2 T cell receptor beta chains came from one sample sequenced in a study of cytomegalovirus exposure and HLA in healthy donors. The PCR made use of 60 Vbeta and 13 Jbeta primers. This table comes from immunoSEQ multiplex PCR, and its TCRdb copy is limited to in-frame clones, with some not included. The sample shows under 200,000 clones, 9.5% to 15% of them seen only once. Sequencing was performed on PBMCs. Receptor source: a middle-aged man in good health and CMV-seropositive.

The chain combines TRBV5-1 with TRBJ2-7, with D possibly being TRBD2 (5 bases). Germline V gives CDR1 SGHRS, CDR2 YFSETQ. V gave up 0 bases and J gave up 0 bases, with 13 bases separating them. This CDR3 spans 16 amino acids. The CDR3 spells CASSLGLIGLSYEQYF. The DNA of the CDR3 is TGCGCCAGCAGCTTGGGCCTAATTGGACTCTCCTACGAGCAGTACTTC.

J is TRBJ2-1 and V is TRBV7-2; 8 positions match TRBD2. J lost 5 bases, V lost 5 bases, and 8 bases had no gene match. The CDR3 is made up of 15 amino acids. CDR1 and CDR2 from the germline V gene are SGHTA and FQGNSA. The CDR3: CASSRPAGVDNEQFF. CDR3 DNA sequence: TGTGCCAGCAGCCGGCCAGCGGGGGTAGACAATGAGCAGTTCTTC.